This TCR beta chain originates from a study of blood T cell repertoires in COVID-19. Study in general: Samples of COVID-19 (acute and convalescent) were obtained from the United States, Italy and Spain. The analysed material was cDNA or gDNA that came from T cells, B-cell-depleted T cells, or PBMCs.

Source study methods: From reference gene primer amplification, estimates of nucleated cell counts were derived. Here immunoSEQ multiplex PCR was the method, and the copy in TCRdb shows in-frame clones only, minus some. V and J calls plus clone size are reproduced from that table; the DNA served to infer D and trimming. The sample yields approximately 350,000 clones, roughly 90% seen once. Per the germline V gene, CDR1 is MDHEN and CDR2 is SYDVKM. The CDR3 is 18 residues long. The ends lost 5 bases at V and 8 bases at J; junction bases unmatched: 15. The TCR comes from a man aged 35 to 55 with acute or convalescent COVID-19. This chain connects TRBV28 to TRBJ1-4; 12 nucleotides align to TRBD1. Source material: peripheral blood. The CDR3 DNA is TGTGCCAGCAGTGACCTGAGGGACAGGGGGCCCCCTCCGGAAAAACTGTTTTTT. Translation: CASSDLRDRGPPPEKLFF.